This TCR beta chain was observed in a study of T cell repertoires in cytomegalovirus infection. Study information: Shared public TCR beta signatures pointed to both CMV infection and a matching HLA type.

From the reads, TCRdb called clonotypes with MiXCR, one entry per CDR3 protein. The sample lists fewer than 200,000 distinct CDR3 sequences, 15% to 20% occurring once. This clonotype was seen more than once but under ten times. What it recognizes is unknown. The CDR3 runs to 15 residues. CDR1 is MNHNY, CDR2 SVGAGI, per germline (reference sequence). The V end was cut by 7 bases, the J end by 1 base, with 16 bases between. Whole-study results and caveats: HLA-C-restricted CMV clonotypes gave the most frequent clonotype in two of eight donors.

Sequencing input: PBMCs. This TCR came from a human donor in good health (CMV status not recorded). Some clones in this sample may be carry-over from other donors' samples. The rearrangement links TRBV6-6 to TRBJ2-5; a weak D match, TRBD1 (5 bases). CDR3 loop: CASNDRTPPQETQYF. The CDR3 region has the DNA TGTGCCAGCAATGATCGGACACCACCCCAAGAGACCCAGTACTTC.